What follows describes a single T cell receptor (beta chain). The sample comes from a study of blood T cell repertoires in COVID-19. Looking at the study overall: Sites across the United States, Italy and Spain contributed samples from acute and convalescent COVID-19. Nucleic acid was either cDNA or gDNA, and it came from T cells, B-cell-depleted T cells, or PBMCs.

Sequencing was performed with immunoSEQ multiplex PCR; in TCRdb, only in-frame clones are kept and a portion is missing. The table lists about 120,000 clones, around nine tenths of them singletons, with about 4.4% in the top ten. The CDR3 length is 15 residues. The germline V gene has CDR1 LNHDA and CDR2 SQIVND (reference sequence). V lost 10 bases to trimming and J lost 1 base; unmatched junction nucleotides: 8. Enrolment of Seattle patients took place during active infection, and they were followed longitudinally. The specimen was peripheral blood. This chain joins TRBV19 and TRBJ2-2; 8 bases fit TRBD1. The TCR comes from a man aged 55 to 70 with COVID-19, enrolled during active disease. This chain's CDR3 is CATSWGQVNTGELFF. CDR3 sequence (DNA): TGTGCCACCTCATGGGGACAGGTGAACACCGGGGAGCTGTTTTTT.